These 13 T cell receptor beta chains share one sample of origin, sequenced in a study of shared T cell receptors in the human thymus. Profiling relied on immunoSEQ multiplex PCR, and the TCRdb table lists in-frame clones only, not all of them. Among around 340,000 clones listed, more than 85% were seen once. Sequences were obtained from thymocytes. The receptors were gathered from a human donor.

The chain combines TRBV28 with TRBJ2-7; the D gene is possibly TRBD2 (7 bases). V dropped 6 bases and J dropped 1 base, with 25 bases sitting between them. The germline V gene has CDR1 MDHEN and CDR2 SYDVKM. CDR3 length: 18 amino acids. The CDR3 DNA follows: TGTGCCAGCAGCCCCTTCTCCCCTACAGGGAGGGGGTCCTACGAGCAGTACTTC. It specifies CASSPFSPTGRGSYEQYF.

The gene calls are TRBV4-1 and TRBJ2-1; TRBD2 agrees at 8 bases. The CDR3 runs 19 residues. Per germline, CDR1 MGHRA and CDR2 YSYEKL. J lost 2 bases, V lost 1 base, and 13 bases had no gene match. The CDR3 coding sequence is TGCGCCAGCAGCCAAGGTGGGTTACTAGCGGTCCTGCCCTACAATGAGCAGTTCTTC. This sequence encodes CASSQGGLLAVLPYNEQFF.

V and J are TRBV19 and TRBJ1-1; tentatively, D is TRBD1 (5 bases). The CDR3 sequence is 14 residues long. The V and J ends lost 7 bases and 0 bases respectively, with 12 bases between them. Per the germline V gene, CDR1 is LNHDA and CDR2 is SQIVND (reference sequence). The chain's CDR3 is CASTRQGLNTEAFF. CDR3 DNA sequence: TGTGCCAGTACAAGGCAGGGCCTGAACACTGAAGCTTTCTTT.

This clone showed up just a few times. The rearrangement joins TRBV6-1 to TRBJ1-1; no clear D gene. The V end lost 1 base, the J end lost 6 bases, and 9 bases lay between the germline ends. Per germline, CDR1 MNHNS and CDR2 SASEGT. The CDR3 is 13 amino acids. CDR3 in DNA: TGTGCCAGCAGTGAAGACAGTCTTGCTGAAGCTTTCTTT. Amino acid sequence: CASSEDSLAEAFF.

The chain joins TRBV6-5 to TRBJ2-5; D gene unclear. This CDR3 comprises 16 residues. The germline CDR1 and CDR2 sequences are MNHEY and SVGAGI. Trimming removed 0 bases at V and 1 base at J, with 12 bases between. The CDR3 loop reads CASSYSWVRSQETQYF. DNA of the CDR3: TGTGCCAGCAGTTACTCGTGGGTGCGGAGCCAAGAGACCCAGTACTTC.

The CDR3 spells CASSAPTSGAGGNTIYF. For the CDR3, the DNA is TGTGCCAGCAGCGCCCCGACTTCAGGGGCCGGAGGAAACACCATATATTTT. V is TRBV9 and J is TRBJ1-3, with D tentatively TRBD1 (6 bases). V shed 3 bases and J shed 4 bases, with 20 bases lying between them. The CDR3 covers 17 residues. Germline CDR1 is SGDLS and CDR2 is YYNGEE.

Only one count was recorded for this clone. V is TRBV6-4 and J is TRBJ2-1; possibly TRBD2 for D (5 bases). Trimming pared 5 bases from V and 7 bases from J, leaving 18 bases between. The CDR3 has 15 residues. CDR1 is MRHNA and CDR2 is SNTAGT in the germline V gene. The CDR3 DNA reads TGTGCCAGCAGTTTTGGGAGCGGCCCGGGGAATGAGCAGTTCTTC. Its protein product is CASSFGSGPGNEQFF.

The V call is TRBV19, the J call TRBJ2-5; weak D call: TRBD2 (6 bases). V was shortened by 6 bases and J by 1 base, with 9 bases between the two germline ends. The germline V gene has CDR1 LNHDA and CDR2 SQIVND (reference sequence). The CDR3 has 13 residues. Here the CDR3 reads CASSSGGQETQYF. In DNA form, the CDR3 reads TGTGCCAGTAGCTCCGGGGGCCAAGAGACCCAGTACTTC.

The rearrangement uses TRBV6-4 and TRBJ2-7, with unresolved D. V lost 7 bases to trimming and J lost 0 bases, with 4 bases between them. Germline values: CDR1 MRHNA, CDR2 SNTAGT. The length of the CDR3 is 11 residues. This CDR3 reads CASTLSYEQYF. The CDR3 DNA sequence: TGTGCCAGCACCCTCTCCTACGAGCAGTACTTC.

The genes are TRBV27 and TRBJ2-1; a possible D gene is TRBD2 (7 bases). The V end was cut by 7 bases, the J end by 0 bases, with 34 bases between. Per the germline V gene, CDR1 is MNHEY and CDR2 is SMNVEV (reference sequence). The CDR3 loop spans 22 amino acids. Here the CDR3 reads CASNPKGLVNRRGPLSYNEQFF. The CDR3, as DNA: TGTGCCAGCAACCCGAAGGGCTTGGTGAACAGGCGGGGGCCCCTCTCCTACAATGAGCAGTTCTTC.

V gene TRBV9 combines with J gene TRBJ1-1; possible D gene TRBD1, 5 bases. V was pared by 4 bases and J by 6 bases, with 16 bases between. This CDR3 contains 14 residues. Germline V gene data show CDR1 as SGDLS and CDR2 as YYNGEE. The CDR3 protein is CASSSKRWGSEAFF. Written as DNA, the CDR3 is TGTGCCAGCAGCTCAAAGAGGTGGGGGTCTGAAGCTTTCTTT.

The chain is built from TRBV18 and TRBJ2-5; D is unclear. Germline V gene sequence: CDR1 KGHSH, CDR2 LQKENI. The CDR3 totals 15 residues. V dropped 3 bases and J dropped 0 bases, with 11 bases sitting between them. CDR3 nucleotide sequence: TGTGCCAGCTCACCCGGTGGGGATTACCAAGAGACCCAGTACTTC. This sequence encodes CASSPGGDYQETQYF.

The V and J genes are TRBV14 and TRBJ1-2; D remains ambiguous. Between the trimmed V and J ends, which lost 4 bases and 2 bases, there was a span of 14 bases. CDR1 SGHDN and CDR2 FVKESK come from the germline V gene. The CDR3 has 15 residues. The CDR3 region is CASSPRPELNYGYTF. For the CDR3, the DNA is TGTGCCAGCAGCCCCCGGCCGGAATTGAACTATGGCTACACCTTC.